This TCR beta chain was observed in a study of blood T cell dynamics during melanoma immunotherapy. General study points: At W3, later disease-control patients showed bifurcated PBMC repertoire changes, unlike progressors.

As for this clone: As yet, its antigen is unknown.

The sample's time point: pre-treatment baseline. One draw preceded checkpoint blockade; another followed its first cycle at week 3. Response was assessed by RECIST 1.1 at 12 weeks, except a couple of rapid progressors. The table came from immunoSEQ multiplex PCR; TCRdb's copy has only in-frame clones and leaves some out. In the table there are roughly 5,400 clones, around nine tenths of which are singletons. Trimming cost V 3 bases and J 4 bases; bases outside gene matches: 8. Germline lookup yields CDR1 SNHLY and CDR2 FYNNEI. There are 16 residues in the CDR3. The chain employs TRBV2 and TRBJ1-5; 8 positions match TRBD1. The receptor was isolated from a human donor with melanoma. Material: blood, obtained from a patient treated with checkpoint blockade. The CDR3 reads CASSELRDRPNQPQHF. CDR3 DNA sequence: TGTGCCAGCAGTGAGCTCCGGGACAGGCCGAATCAGCCCCAGCATTTT.